This is a list of T cell receptor beta chains from one sample in a study of CD8+CD57+ T cells in acquired aplastic anemia. TCRdb called the reads again in MiXCR, with one record for every CDR3 protein. The sample consists of approximately 200,000 distinct CDR3 sequences, less than 65% of them appearing once. The sample taken for sequencing was sorted CD4+, CD8+, or CD8+CD57+ T cells (not recorded which) from PBMCs. The receptor source for this set is a human donor with severe aplastic anemia or a healthy control (not recorded which). The conserved cysteine and the conserved F or W are not part of the CDR3 here. Each record gives: V gene, CDR3 protein.

>TRBV29-1
SVGPRVLNTEAF
>TRBV30
AWSDPPGSVTEAF
>TRBV2
ASSLAGTENQPQH
>TRBV7-9
ASSLVEGPNTEAF
>TRBV20-1
SAPYGNTIY
>TRBV5-1
ASSPIGGLLNTEAF
>TRBV6-2/TRBV6-3
ASSYSLQVF
>TRBV20-1
SARPGQLFGETQY
>TRBV6-4
ASSDCETGSYEQY
>TRBV25-1
ASSGNVDEQF
>TRBV10-3
AINKDSGTEAF
>TRBV19
ASSIVPGPQPQH
>TRBV15
ATSRGLGSGANVLT
>TRBV2
ASSVSGRFTDTQY
>TRBV19
ASSVATSGLNSYEQY
>TRBV7-6
ASSATKPETQY
>TRBV20-1
SARPLTSNYEQY
>TRBV25-1
ASSELGASEKLF
>TRBV10-1
ASRSGQGYGYT
>TRBV6-1
ASSSGLGGGETQY
>TRBV28
ASSLPPGFQY
>TRBV7-7
ASSPGQASNEQF
>TRBV15
ATSATGTVPYEQY
>TRBV20-1
SARDYRGALQETQY
>TRBV2
ASSRQGSNTEAF
>TRBV15
ATSRLGQGSYTEAF
>TRBV25-1
ASRKQGVETQY
>TRBV10-3
AISELLGQGAYEQY
>TRBV28
ATREGGDYGYT
>TRBV20-1
SAREGTGEVGGYT
>TRBV7-2
ASSLAFVTVRKDTQY
>TRBV7-3
ASSFREGTEAF
>TRBV2
ASSERGKSTDTQY
>TRBV10-3
AIMGVTGELF
>TRBV7-3
ASSPGTRSLGETQY
>TRBV20-1
SARDIKGAPTSYEQY
>TRBV15
ATSRSYLGGETQY
>TRBV7-2
ASSFRLAGNNEQF
>TRBV7-9
ASSLTSGSEKLF
>TRBV7-3
ASSLGPALDSDYEQY
>TRBV6-2/TRBV6-3
ASSSSPLQGIRYERY
>TRBV28
ASSRDSRIEEAF
>TRBV6-2/TRBV6-3
ASRPDGSSYGYT